This T cell receptor beta chain comes out of a study of tumor-infiltrating lymphocytes in oesophageal squamous cell carcinoma. TCRdb passed the PCR reads through MiXCR, listing each CDR3 protein once. The sample holds roughly 20,000 distinct CDR3 sequences, roughly 40% seen once. V lost 6 bases and J lost 3; bases outside the gene matches: 4. The CDR3 runs 13 residues. CDR1 SGHVS and CDR2 FQNEAQ come from the germline V gene. This clonotype was recorded a few times. This TCR was recovered from a female donor with esophageal squamous cell carcinoma. The genes are TRBV7-8 and TRBJ1-1, with 7 bases matching TRBD1. Sample: normal esophageal tissue next to the tumor. CDR3 coding DNA: TGTGCCAGCAGGCGGACAGGCTACACTGAAGCTTTCTTT. This codes for CASRRTGYTEAFF. Together with reference TRBV7-8 and TRBJ1-1, the CDR3 gives the full variable domain: GAGVSQSPRYKVAKRGQDVALRCDPISGHVSLFWYQQALGQGPEFLTYFQNEAQLDKSGLPSDRFFAERPEGSVSTLKIQRTQQEDSAVYLCASRRTGYTEAFFGQGTRLTVV.